The source of this TCR beta chain is a study of vaccination effects on CD4 cells after COVID-19. The study's findings and limits: Both infection-induced and vaccine-induced clones contracted markedly at late post-vaccination timepoints. Missing from the study were early post-infection timepoints, and its convalescent patients were few.

TCRdb's copy holds only in-frame clones and misses some; the assay was immunoSEQ multiplex PCR. The sample lists about 55,000 clones; around 70% were seen once. This clone was found a few times. Its specificity is unknown. Trimming at V came to 2 bases and at J to 4 bases, leaving 10 bases not matched to a gene. The CDR3 has 16 residues. In germline, CDR1 is MRHNA, CDR2 SNTAGT. With the ViraFEST assay, the study expanded antigen-specific CD4+ T cells using viral peptide pools, then sequenced them. An approximately nine-day culture period preceded the isolation of CD4+ T cells. The vaccine recipients had no prior SARS-CoV-2 infection, with negative nucleocapsid antibodies.

This chain connects TRBV6-4 to TRBJ1-2, with 7 nucleotides matching TRBD1. This clonotype originated in a human donor who received a COVID-19 vaccine. This material consisted of CD4+ T cells from PBMCs cultured with SARS-CoV-2 spike peptides, taken before COVID-19 vaccination. In DNA, the CDR3 is TGTGCCAGCAGTGACAGGGACAGACCCTTCAGCTATGGCTACACCTTC. Translation gives CASSDRDRPFSYGYTF.